This T cell receptor (beta chain) is drawn from a study of CD8 T cells in Susac syndrome. The overall study: When blood was drawn, patients with Susac syndrome were on intravenous immunoglobulin alone, on corticosteroids, or therapy-naive.

After extraction with the RNeasy kit, roughly 0.5 to 1 ug of the RNA was reverse transcribed using random hexamers. Amplification of TCR beta CDR3 spanned 54 Vbeta and 13 Jbeta via immunoSEQ multiplex PCR. TCRdb recomputed calls from the immunoSEQ multiplex PCR reads with MiXCR, one row per CDR3 protein. The table has over 150,000 distinct CDR3 sequences, roughly 95% seen once. The CDR3 sequence is 15 residues long. Trimming took 0 bases from V and 7 from J, leaving 13 bases between them. CDR1 and CDR2 (germline): SGHRS, YFSETQ. Sequencing of TCR beta was undertaken in CD8+ and CD4+ T cells derived from blood.

V gene TRBV5-1 combines with J gene TRBJ2-2, with D unresolved. The TCR was taken from a human donor with Susac syndrome. The sequenced sample consisted of CD4+ T cells from PBMCs. The CDR3 loop is CASSLGSSAIGELFF. Here the CDR3 DNA reads TGCGCCAGCAGCTTGGGTAGCAGTGCGATCGGGGAGCTGTTTTTT.